The clone carrying this TCR beta chain has a count of ten or more. The antigen is undetermined. This sample was taken from a study of T cells after yellow fever vaccination. Study-wide results and limits: One caveat is that FACS-sorted repertoires could contain abundant clonotypes contaminating from the bulk population. Clones that expanded after primary vaccination mostly reappeared after the booster (roughly 96% CD4, 70% to 90% CD8).

Universal primer sites and UMIs were introduced during 5'RACE template-switching synthesis of TCR cDNA. One entry per CDR3 protein, called by TCRdb with MiXCR from the 5' RACE reads. The sample has hundreds of thousands of distinct CDR3 sequences; 13% are singletons. This CDR3 has 16 residues. The J segment lost 6 bases and the V segment lost 0 bases, leaving 3 bases of the junction unmatched. Germline values: CDR1 SGHRS, CDR2 YFSETQ. The sequencing here drew on PBMCs, taken on the day of the yellow fever booster vaccination. The sequence was obtained from a man younger than 40 who received the YFV17D yellow fever vaccine. The V and J genes are TRBV5-1 and TRBJ2-1, with 13 bases matching TRBD2. The CDR3 nucleotides read TGCGCCAGCAGCTTGGGAACTAGCGGGAGGGTCAATGAGCAGTTCTTC. It specifies CASSLGTSGRVNEQFF. The full variable domain, with the rest looked up from reference TRBV5-1 and TRBJ2-1, is KAGVTQTPRYLIKTRGQQVTLSCSPISGHRSVSWYQQTPGQGLQFLFEYFSETQRNKGNFPGRFSGRQFSNSRSEMNVSTLELGDSALYLCASSLGTSGRVNEQFFGPGTRLTVL.